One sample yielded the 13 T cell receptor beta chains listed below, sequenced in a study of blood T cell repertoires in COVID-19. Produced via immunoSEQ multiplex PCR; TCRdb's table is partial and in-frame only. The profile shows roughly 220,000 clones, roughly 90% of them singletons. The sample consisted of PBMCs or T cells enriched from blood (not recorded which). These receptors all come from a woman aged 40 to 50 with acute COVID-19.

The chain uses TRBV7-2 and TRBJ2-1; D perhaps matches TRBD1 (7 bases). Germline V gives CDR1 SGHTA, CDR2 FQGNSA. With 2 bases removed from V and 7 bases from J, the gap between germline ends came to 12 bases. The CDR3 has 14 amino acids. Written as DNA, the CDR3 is TGTGCCAGCAGCTTAAGCAGGGGGAGGAATGAGCAGTTCTTC. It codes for CASSLSRGRNEQFF.

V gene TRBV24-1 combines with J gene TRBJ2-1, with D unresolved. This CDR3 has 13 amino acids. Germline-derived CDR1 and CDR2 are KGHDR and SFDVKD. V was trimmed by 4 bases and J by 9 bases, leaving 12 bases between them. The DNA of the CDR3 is TGTGCCACCAGTGACTCCCTCCGCGGTGAGCAGTTCTTC. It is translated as CATSDSLRGEQFF.

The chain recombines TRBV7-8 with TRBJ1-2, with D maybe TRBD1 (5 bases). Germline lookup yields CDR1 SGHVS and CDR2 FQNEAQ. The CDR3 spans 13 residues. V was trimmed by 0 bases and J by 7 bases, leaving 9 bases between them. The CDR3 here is CASSLAGAAGYTF. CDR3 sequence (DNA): TGTGCCAGCAGCTTAGCAGGGGCGGCTGGCTACACCTTC.

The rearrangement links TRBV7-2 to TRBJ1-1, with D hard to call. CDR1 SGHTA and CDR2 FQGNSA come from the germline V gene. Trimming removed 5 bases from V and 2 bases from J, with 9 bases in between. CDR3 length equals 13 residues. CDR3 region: CASSAGRNTEAFF. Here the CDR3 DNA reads TGTGCCAGCAGCGCGGGCCGCAACACTGAAGCTTTCTTT.

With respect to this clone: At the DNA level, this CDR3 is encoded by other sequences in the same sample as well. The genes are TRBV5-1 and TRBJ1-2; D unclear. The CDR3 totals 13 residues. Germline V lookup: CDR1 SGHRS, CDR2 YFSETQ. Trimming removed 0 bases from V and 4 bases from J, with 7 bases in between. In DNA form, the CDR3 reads TGCGCCAGCAGCTTGGACGGCGGCTATGGCTACACCTTC. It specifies CASSLDGGYGYTF. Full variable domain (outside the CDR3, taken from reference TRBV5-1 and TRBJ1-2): KAGVTQTPRYLIKTRGQQVTLSCSPISGHRSVSWYQQTPGQGLQFLFEYFSETQRNKGNFPGRFSGRQFSNSRSEMNVSTLELGDSALYLCASSLDGGYGYTFGSGTRLTVV.

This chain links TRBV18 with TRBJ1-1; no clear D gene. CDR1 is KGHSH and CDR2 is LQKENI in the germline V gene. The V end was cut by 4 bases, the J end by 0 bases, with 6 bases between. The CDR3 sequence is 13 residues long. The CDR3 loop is CASSLLVNTEAFF. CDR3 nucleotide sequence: TGTGCCAGCTCACTCCTTGTGAACACTGAAGCTTTCTTT.

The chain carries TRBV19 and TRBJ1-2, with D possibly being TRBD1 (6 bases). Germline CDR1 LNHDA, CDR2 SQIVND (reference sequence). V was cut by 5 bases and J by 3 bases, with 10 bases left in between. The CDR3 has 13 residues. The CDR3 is CASSSQGDYGYTF. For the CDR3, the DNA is TGTGCCAGTAGTTCACAGGGAGACTATGGCTACACCTTC.

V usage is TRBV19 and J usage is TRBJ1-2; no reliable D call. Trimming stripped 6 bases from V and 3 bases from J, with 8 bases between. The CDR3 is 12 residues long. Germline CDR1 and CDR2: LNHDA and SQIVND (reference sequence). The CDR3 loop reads CASSYIDYGYTF. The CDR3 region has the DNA TGTGCCAGTAGCTATATAGACTATGGCTACACCTTC.

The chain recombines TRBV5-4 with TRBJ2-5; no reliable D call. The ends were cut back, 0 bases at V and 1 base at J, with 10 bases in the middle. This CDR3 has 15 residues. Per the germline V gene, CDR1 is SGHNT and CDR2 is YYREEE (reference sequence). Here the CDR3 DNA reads TGTGCCAGCAGCTTGGGACGGAGCCTCCAAGAGACCCAGTACTTC. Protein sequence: CASSLGRSLQETQYF.

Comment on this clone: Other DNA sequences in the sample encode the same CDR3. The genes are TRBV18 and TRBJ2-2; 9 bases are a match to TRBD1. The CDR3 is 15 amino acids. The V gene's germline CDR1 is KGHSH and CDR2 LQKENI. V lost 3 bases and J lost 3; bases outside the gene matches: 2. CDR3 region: CASSPGQGDTGELFF. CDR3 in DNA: TGTGCCAGCTCACCGGGACAGGGAGACACCGGGGAGCTGTTTTTT.

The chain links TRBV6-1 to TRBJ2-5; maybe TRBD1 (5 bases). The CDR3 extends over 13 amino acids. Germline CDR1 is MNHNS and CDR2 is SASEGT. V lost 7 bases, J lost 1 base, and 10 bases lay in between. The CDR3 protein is CASTSGAQETQYF. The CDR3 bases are TGTGCCAGCACTAGTGGGGCCCAAGAGACCCAGTACTTC.

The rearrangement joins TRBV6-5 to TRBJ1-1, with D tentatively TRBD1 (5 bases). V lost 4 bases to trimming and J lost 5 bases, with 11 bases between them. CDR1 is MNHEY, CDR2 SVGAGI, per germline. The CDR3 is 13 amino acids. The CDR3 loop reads CASSFQGGTEAFF. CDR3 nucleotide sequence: TGTGCCAGCAGTTTTCAGGGTGGGACTGAAGCTTTCTTT.

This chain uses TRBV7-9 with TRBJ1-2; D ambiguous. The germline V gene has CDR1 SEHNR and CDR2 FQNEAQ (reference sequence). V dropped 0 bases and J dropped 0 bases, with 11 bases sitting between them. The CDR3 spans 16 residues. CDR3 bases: TGTGCCAGCAGCTTAGCGAGGAGAGCCACTAACTATGGCTACACCTTC. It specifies CASSLARRATNYGYTF.